This T cell receptor (beta chain) was identified during a study of T cell changes during pregnancy in multiple sclerosis. This CDR3 spans 15 amino acids. CDR1 is SNHLY, CDR2 FYNNEI, per germline. J was trimmed by 2 bases and V by 6 bases; bases with no gene match: 5. The repertoire was sequenced with immunoSEQ multiplex PCR; TCRdb's copy has only in-frame clones and lacks some. The sample has 58,000 or so clones, approximately 89% seen once. This TCR came from a female donor with multiple sclerosis, enrolled in a pregnancy study. V gene TRBV2 combines with J gene TRBJ2-3; 10 bases map to TRBD2. Sequencing was performed on peripheral blood, taken after pregnancy. CDR3 amino acids: CASSVAGGTTDTQYF. CDR3 nucleotide sequence: TGTGCCAGCAGCGTAGCGGGGGGCACCACAGATACGCAGTATTTT. Based on the CDR3 plus reference TRBV2 and TRBJ2-3, the full variable domain is EPEVTQTPSHQVTQMGQEVILRCVPISNHLYFYWYRQILGQKVEFLVSFYNNEISEKSEIFDDQFSVERPDGSNFTLKIRSTKLEDSAMYFCASSVAGGTTDTQYFGPGTRLTVL.